This is a list of T cell receptor beta chains from one sample in a study of regulatory T cells in long-lasting Graves disease. TCRdb analysed the multiplex PCR reads with MiXCR anew, one entry per CDR3 protein. The sample carries 450,000 to 700,000 distinct CDR3 sequences, 13% recorded once. The sample was also reused in another study, on T cells in Graves' hyperthyroidism and ophthalmopathy.

The specimen comprised peripheral blood mononuclear cells (PBMCs), sampled at new diagnosis, from a patient treated with antithyroid drugs. The receptors originated from a young man with Graves disease. Both conserved end residues are part of each CDR3. A D gene is named only where the DNA matches it firmly. The size of a clone is reported for some rows only, either as once, few or many, or as a class for expanded clones.

TGTGCCAGCATCCAGTTAGCGGGAGTCTTCTACGAGCAGTACTTC	CASIQLAGVFYEQYF	15	TRBV7-8	TRBJ2-7	-	TRBD2
TGCGCCAGCAGTCCGACTAGCGGGAGTTATGAGCAGTTCTTC	CASSPTSGSYEQFF	14	TRBV10-2	TRBJ2-1	many	TRBD2
TGTGCCAGCAGTTACACGGGGGCCACTGAAGCTTTCTTT	CASSYTGATEAFF	13	TRBV6-5	TRBJ1-1	many	-
TGTGCCAGCATCGACTTCTACAGCGCAACTAATGAAAAACTGTTTTTT	CASIDFYSATNEKLFF	16	TRBV11-3	TRBJ1-4	many	-
TGTGCCACCAGTGACACGGGACAGGGTTGGCCCGGGGAGCTGTTTTTT	CATSDTGQGWPGELFF	16	TRBV24-1	TRBJ2-2	-	TRBD1
TGCGCCAGCAGCCAAACCGGGAGAGCGAATGAGCAGTTCTTC	CASSQTGRANEQFF	14	TRBV4-1	TRBJ2-1	few	-
TGCGCCAGCAGCCACTCATCCAATGAGCAGTTCTTC	CASSHSSNEQFF	12	TRBV4-1	TRBJ2-1	few	-
TGTGCCATCAGCAGAGGAGCTGGGGGAGTAGAGACCCAGTACTTC	CAISRGAGGVETQYF	15	TRBV15	TRBJ2-5	-	-
TGTGCCAGCAGTTTCGTCAGTAACACTGAAGCTTTCTTT	CASSFVSNTEAFF	13	TRBV6-5	TRBJ1-1	many	-
TGTGCCAGCAGCTTTAAAGCGTACCAAGAGACCCAGTACTTC	CASSFKAYQETQYF	14	TRBV7-9	TRBJ2-5	few	-
TGCAGTGCGGGACAGGGGGTCAACTATGGCTACACCTTC	CSAGQGVNYGYTF	13	TRBV20-1	TRBJ1-2	-	TRBD1
TGTGCCAGCAGTGAACAGCGGGAATACGGCTACACCTTC	CASSEQREYGYTF	13	TRBV2	TRBJ1-2	many	-
TGCAGTGCTAGGGGACTAGACACCGGGGAGCTGTTTTTT	CSARGLDTGELFF	13	TRBV20-1	TRBJ2-2	many	TRBD2
TGTGCCAGCGGCCCGGGACACCTTCTTTCCTACGAGCAGTACTTC	CASGPGHLLSYEQYF	15	TRBV6-2/TRBV6-3	TRBJ2-7	few	-
TGTGCCAGCAGCCCCCCACAGGGCCGTCGTAAAGCTTTCTTT	CASSPPQGRRKAFF	14	TRBV13	TRBJ1-1	many	-
TGTGCCAGCAGAGAGACAGGGGGCACAAATACGCAGTATTTT	CASRETGGTNTQYF	14	TRBV6-1	TRBJ2-3	many	TRBD1
TGCAGCGTTGACGAGGGATCCGAGCAGTACTTC	CSVDEGSEQYF	11	TRBV29-1	TRBJ2-7	many	-
TGTGCCAGCGGGAGGGTAAATCAGCCCCAGCATTTT	CASGRVNQPQHF	12	TRBV12-3/TRBV12-4	TRBJ1-5	many	-
TGTGCCAGCAGCCAAGGACAGGGGCCGGCGTACGAGACCCAGTACTTC	CASSQGQGPAYETQYF	16	TRBV11-2	TRBJ2-5	-	TRBD1
TGTGCCAGCAGTTATGTGGGAGGGCCAGATGAGCAGTTCTTC	CASSYVGGPDEQFF	14	TRBV6-2/TRBV6-3	TRBJ2-1	-	TRBD2
TGTGCCAGCAGTTTGGCGGGCTACCAAGAGACCCAGTACTTC	CASSLAGYQETQYF	14	TRBV6-5	TRBJ2-5	-	-
TGTGCCAGCAGCGCCTCACCCCACAGGGATTTTGAGACCCAGTACTTC	CASSASPHRDFETQYF	16	TRBV9	TRBJ2-5	few	-
TGCAGTGCCAGAGAGGGGAGTGGGCCGGGGGGGACCCAGTACTTC	CSAREGSGPGGTQYF	15	TRBV20-1	TRBJ2-5	few	TRBD2
TGTGCCACCAGCCCGGGACAGGGGGAAATCGAGCAGTACTTC	CATSPGQGEIEQYF	14	TRBV24-1	TRBJ2-7	-	TRBD1